The rows below give T cell receptor beta chains drawn from one sample of a study of shared clonotypes between healthy human individuals. The data were produced by immunoSEQ multiplex PCR, yet TCRdb's version contains in-frame clones alone and is incomplete. Among 2.3 million or so clones listed, 85% to 95% were seen once. Sequencing was carried out using naive CD4+ T cells from PBMCs. These receptors all stem from a man between 18 and 35 years old in good health. Some clones in this sample may be carry-over from other donors' samples. CDR3s include the opening cysteine and the closing phenylalanine or tryptophan. Fields, in order: J gene, clone size, D gene, V gene, CDR3 DNA, CDR3 protein. A D gene is named only where the DNA matches it firmly. Clone size is given for some rows only: seen once, a few or many times, or a class if the clone is expanded.

j_call: TRBJ1-3; clone_size: NA; d_call: NA; v_call: TRBV6-5; cdr3_nt: TGTGCCAGCAGTTACAAGGCTATCTCTGGAAACACCATATATTTT; cdr3_aa: CASSYKAISGNTIYF
j_call: TRBJ1-2; clone_size: NA; d_call: NA; v_call: TRBV4-3; cdr3_nt: TGCGCCAGCAGCCAAGCTGAATATTTGGGCTATGGCTACACCTTC; cdr3_aa: CASSQAEYLGYGYTF
j_call: TRBJ2-7; clone_size: NA; d_call: TRBD1; v_call: TRBV6-5; cdr3_nt: TGTGCCAGCAGTTACGGGACAGCCTCCTACGAGCAGTACTTC; cdr3_aa: CASSYGTASYEQYF
j_call: TRBJ1-1; clone_size: NA; d_call: NA; v_call: TRBV30; cdr3_nt: TGTGCCTGGCACCGCACCGTAAACACTGAAGCTTTCTTT; cdr3_aa: CAWHRTVNTEAFF
j_call: TRBJ1-2; clone_size: NA; d_call: NA; v_call: TRBV19; cdr3_nt: TGTGCCAGTAGTAGCTGGTCAGGAGGAGGCTACACCTTC; cdr3_aa: CASSSWSGGGYTF
j_call: TRBJ1-3; clone_size: NA; d_call: NA; v_call: TRBV18; cdr3_nt: TGTGCCAGCTCACTCTACAAAGAGGGAGGAAACACCATATATTTT; cdr3_aa: CASSLYKEGGNTIYF
j_call: TRBJ2-3; clone_size: NA; d_call: TRBD2; v_call: TRBV5-1; cdr3_nt: TGCGCCAGCAGCCACGGTGGCGGGAGCAGGACAGATACGCAGTATTTT; cdr3_aa: CASSHGGGSRTDTQYF
j_call: TRBJ2-1; clone_size: NA; d_call: TRBD2; v_call: TRBV25-1; cdr3_nt: TGTGCCAGCAGTGGGGGAACTAGCGGGAGGATCGGGAATGAGCAGTTCTTC; cdr3_aa: CASSGGTSGRIGNEQFF
j_call: TRBJ2-7; clone_size: NA; d_call: NA; v_call: TRBV28; cdr3_nt: TGTGCCAGCAGTTCCGGGACGGTCGCTAGCTCCTACGAGCAGTACTTC; cdr3_aa: CASSSGTVASSYEQYF
j_call: TRBJ2-7; clone_size: NA; d_call: NA; v_call: TRBV5-4; cdr3_nt: TGTGCCAGCAGCTTACGGATCGAAGCACCCGAGCAGTACTTC; cdr3_aa: CASSLRIEAPEQYF
j_call: TRBJ2-7; clone_size: NA; d_call: TRBD2; v_call: TRBV5-1; cdr3_nt: TGCGCCAGCAGCTTGACAGTAGCGGGCGACGACGAGCAGTACTTC; cdr3_aa: CASSLTVAGDDEQYF
j_call: TRBJ2-2; clone_size: NA; d_call: TRBD2; v_call: TRBV5-1; cdr3_nt: TGCGCCAGCAGCCTAAGCGGGAACGCCGGGGAGCTGTTTTTT; cdr3_aa: CASSLSGNAGELFF
j_call: TRBJ2-7; clone_size: NA; d_call: NA; v_call: TRBV2; cdr3_nt: TGTGCCAGCACCCGAGGGTCGGCAGGGGATATCGAGCAGTACTTC; cdr3_aa: CASTRGSAGDIEQYF
j_call: TRBJ2-1; clone_size: NA; d_call: TRBD2; v_call: TRBV9; cdr3_nt: TGTGCCAGCAGCCCCAGGGTAGCGGGAGTTCCGGGCAATGAGCAGTTCTTC; cdr3_aa: CASSPRVAGVPGNEQFF
j_call: TRBJ2-1; clone_size: NA; d_call: NA; v_call: TRBV7-2; cdr3_nt: TGTGCCAGCAGCTCCCCCGGACTCGTTGCTGAGCAGTTCTTC; cdr3_aa: CASSSPGLVAEQFF
j_call: TRBJ2-7; clone_size: NA; d_call: NA; v_call: TRBV29-1; cdr3_nt: TGCAGCGTTGAAATCGGACTGAGATCCTACGAGCAGTACTTC; cdr3_aa: CSVEIGLRSYEQYF
j_call: TRBJ2-3; clone_size: NA; d_call: NA; v_call: TRBV28; cdr3_nt: TGTGCCAGCAGTTTATATGGTCAGGGAGACATAGATACGCAGTATTTT; cdr3_aa: CASSLYGQGDIDTQYF
j_call: TRBJ2-1; clone_size: NA; d_call: NA; v_call: TRBV5-4; cdr3_nt: TGTGCCAGCAGCTCCCCGGGCCAACAAAGATACAATGAGCAGTTCTTC; cdr3_aa: CASSSPGQQRYNEQFF
j_call: TRBJ2-1; clone_size: NA; d_call: NA; v_call: TRBV7-7; cdr3_nt: TGTGCCAGCAGCCTGGGGGGCGAGAATGAGCAGTTCTTC; cdr3_aa: CASSLGGENEQFF
j_call: TRBJ2-1; clone_size: NA; d_call: TRBD1; v_call: TRBV14; cdr3_nt: TGTGCCAGCAGCCAAGTCTATGGGACAGTGGCATACAATGAGCAGTTCTTC; cdr3_aa: CASSQVYGTVAYNEQFF
j_call: TRBJ1-5; clone_size: NA; d_call: NA; v_call: TRBV5-1; cdr3_nt: TGCGCCAGCAGCTTTTTTCCGACCACCACATATAGCAATCAGCCCCAGCATTTT; cdr3_aa: CASSFFPTTTYSNQPQHF
j_call: TRBJ1-5; clone_size: NA; d_call: NA; v_call: TRBV5-1; cdr3_nt: TGCGCCAGCAGCTTGGCTGGAAGATATGATCAGCCCCAGCATTTT; cdr3_aa: CASSLAGRYDQPQHF
j_call: TRBJ1-1; clone_size: few; d_call: NA; v_call: TRBV25-1; cdr3_nt: TGTGCCAGCAGTGATCCCCACACTGAAGCTTTCTTT; cdr3_aa: CASSDPHTEAFF
j_call: TRBJ2-7; clone_size: NA; d_call: NA; v_call: TRBV11-2; cdr3_nt: TGTGCCAGCAGCTTAGCAGGGCTCTCCTACGAGCAGTACTTC; cdr3_aa: CASSLAGLSYEQYF
j_call: TRBJ2-1; clone_size: NA; d_call: TRBD2; v_call: TRBV18; cdr3_nt: TGTGCCAGCTCACCAATAACTAGCGGGGCATCCTACAATGAGCAGTTCTTC; cdr3_aa: CASSPITSGASYNEQFF
j_call: TRBJ2-1; clone_size: NA; d_call: TRBD1; v_call: TRBV11-2; cdr3_nt: TGTGCCAGCAGCGCCAGGGGGCCCCACAATGAGCAGTTCTTC; cdr3_aa: CASSARGPHNEQFF
j_call: TRBJ2-7; clone_size: NA; d_call: NA; v_call: TRBV11-3; cdr3_nt: TGTGCCAGCAGCTTAGGGAGGTCCGAGCAGTACTTC; cdr3_aa: CASSLGRSEQYF
j_call: TRBJ2-2; clone_size: NA; d_call: NA; v_call: TRBV6-4; cdr3_nt: TGTGCCAGCAGTGCCGGGACCCTAGGGACCGGGGAGCTGTTTTTT; cdr3_aa: CASSAGTLGTGELFF
j_call: TRBJ2-7; clone_size: NA; d_call: NA; v_call: TRBV7-6; cdr3_nt: TGTGCCAGCAGCCTCAGCAGATCCTACGAGCAGTACTTC; cdr3_aa: CASSLSRSYEQYF
j_call: TRBJ2-4; clone_size: NA; d_call: TRBD1; v_call: TRBV6-6; cdr3_nt: TGTGCCAGCACCCTCAGACAGGGGGGGGACATTCAGTACTTC; cdr3_aa: CASTLRQGGDIQYF
j_call: TRBJ2-7; clone_size: NA; d_call: TRBD2; v_call: TRBV4-3; cdr3_nt: TGCGCCAGCAGCCAAGAGGAGCGGGGCTACGAGCAGTACTTC; cdr3_aa: CASSQEERGYEQYF
j_call: TRBJ1-2; clone_size: NA; d_call: NA; v_call: TRBV5-5; cdr3_nt: TGTGCCAGCAGCTTCTCCCCGGCCCTCTATGGCTACACCTTC; cdr3_aa: CASSFSPALYGYTF
j_call: TRBJ2-7; clone_size: NA; d_call: NA; v_call: TRBV27; cdr3_nt: TGTGCCAGCAGTCGAGGGGGGGAGACCTCCTACGAGCAGTACTTC; cdr3_aa: CASSRGGETSYEQYF
j_call: TRBJ2-1; clone_size: NA; d_call: NA; v_call: TRBV11-2; cdr3_nt: TGTGCCAGCAGGTCGATCCGGGACTCCGACTATGAGCAGTTCTTC; cdr3_aa: CASRSIRDSDYEQFF
j_call: TRBJ2-7; clone_size: NA; d_call: NA; v_call: TRBV20-1; cdr3_nt: TGCAGTGCTAGCGGGAACACGGAGCAGTACTTC; cdr3_aa: CSASGNTEQYF
j_call: TRBJ2-1; clone_size: NA; d_call: NA; v_call: TRBV7-9; cdr3_nt: TGTGCCAGCAGCTTATTCCCCAATGAGCAGTTCTTC; cdr3_aa: CASSLFPNEQFF
j_call: TRBJ2-3; clone_size: NA; d_call: TRBD2; v_call: TRBV4-2; cdr3_nt: TGTGCCAGCAGCCAACTAGCGGGAGGGACAGATACGCAGTATTTT; cdr3_aa: CASSQLAGGTDTQYF
j_call: TRBJ1-1; clone_size: NA; d_call: NA; v_call: TRBV5-6; cdr3_nt: TGTGCCAGCAGCTTGTTCAGGGGCCCGCCTGGAGAAAACACTGAAGCTTTCTTT; cdr3_aa: CASSLFRGPPGENTEAFF
j_call: TRBJ1-5; clone_size: NA; d_call: TRBD1; v_call: TRBV5-1; cdr3_nt: TGCGCCAGCAGCTTGGGGACAGGGGGCAATCAGCCCCAGCATTTT; cdr3_aa: CASSLGTGGNQPQHF
j_call: TRBJ2-7; clone_size: once; d_call: TRBD2; v_call: TRBV29-1; cdr3_nt: TGCAGCGTTATGCTAGCGGGAGTAGGGTTGCGAGAGCAGTACTTC; cdr3_aa: CSVMLAGVGLREQYF
j_call: TRBJ2-3; clone_size: NA; d_call: NA; v_call: TRBV11-3; cdr3_nt: TGTGCCAGCAGCTTAGGGCGGCGGGGAGTCACAGATACGCAGTATTTT; cdr3_aa: CASSLGRRGVTDTQYF
j_call: TRBJ2-7; clone_size: NA; d_call: NA; v_call: TRBV5-5; cdr3_nt: TGTGCCAGCAGCTCCCCCGACAGGACCAACACTCGGCAGTACTTC; cdr3_aa: CASSSPDRTNTRQYF
j_call: TRBJ2-5; clone_size: NA; d_call: TRBD2; v_call: TRBV15; cdr3_nt: TGTGCCACCAGCAGAGTAGGGGCTAGCGGGAGGACTAGGGAGACCCAGTACTTC; cdr3_aa: CATSRVGASGRTRETQYF